This T cell receptor beta chain derives from a study of blood T cell repertoires in COVID-19. Overall study: Donors in the United States, Italy and Spain gave samples during acute or convalescent COVID-19. From T cells, B-cell-depleted T cells, or PBMCs came the material, which was cDNA or gDNA.

Germline V gives CDR1 LNHDA, CDR2 SQIVND (reference sequence). J lost 4 bases, V lost 3 bases, and 6 bases had no gene match. This CDR3 contains 16 residues. Original methodology: Estimation of nucleated cell counts relied on the amplification of reference gene primers. This table comes from immunoSEQ multiplex PCR, and its TCRdb copy is limited to in-frame clones, with some not included. Clonal size and the V and J genes are those of that table, whereas D and trimming came from the DNA. The sample records roughly 86,000 clones, around 86% being singletons. The chain combines TRBV19 with TRBJ2-1, with 10 bases aligning to TRBD2. The sequence was obtained from a woman in her seventies with acute or convalescent COVID-19. Source material: peripheral blood. The CDR3 protein is CASSINSGGAYNEQFF. The CDR3 DNA reads TGTGCCAGTAGTATCAACAGCGGGGGGGCTTACAATGAGCAGTTCTTC.